A single sample gave rise to the 16 T cell receptor beta chains below, sequenced in a study of CD8 T cells in Susac syndrome. An input of about 0.5 to 1 ug of RNA was subjected to reverse transcription using random hexamers. TCRdb reprocessed the immunoSEQ multiplex PCR reads via MiXCR and lists one record per CDR3 protein. The sample consists of roughly 89,000 distinct CDR3 sequences, 95% to 96% of them appearing once. The material sequenced was CD8+ T cells from PBMCs. The receptors stem from a human donor with Susac syndrome.

The CDR3 sequence: CASSSDSSYEQYF. DNA of the CDR3: TGCGCCAGCAGCTCCGACAGTTCCTACGAGCAGTACTTC. The chain is built from TRBV5-1 and TRBJ2-7, with D possibly matching TRBD1 (5 bases). Trimming shortened V by 3 bases and J by 1 base, and 8 bases separated the two germline ends. The CDR3 totals 13 residues. Germline CDR1 reads SGHRS; CDR2 reads YFSETQ.

The chain links TRBV30 to TRBJ1-4, with TRBD1 matching 8 bases. The CDR3 is made up of 13 amino acids. V shed 1 base and J 7 bases; nucleotides not matched to a gene: 2. Per the germline V gene, CDR1 is GTSNPN and CDR2 is SVGIG (reference sequence). The CDR3 DNA sequence: TGTGCCTGGAGTGGGACAGGGACTGAAAAACTGTTTTTT. Translated: CAWSGTGTEKLFF.

The chain employs TRBV30 and TRBJ1-5; D gene ambiguous. V gave up 0 bases and J gave up 7 bases, with 13 bases separating them. Germline lookup yields CDR1 GTSNPN and CDR2 SVGIG (reference sequence). This CDR3 spans 14 amino acids. The DNA for the CDR3 is TGTGCCTGGAGTGTGGTGACGTCGAGGCAGCCCCAGCATTTT. Translated, it gives CAWSVVTSRQPQHF.

The V call is TRBV20-1, the J call TRBJ1-6; D remains ambiguous. This CDR3 contains 15 residues. Deletions cut 1 base from V and 7 bases from J, with 14 bases between. CDR1 is DFQATT and CDR2 is SNEGSKA in the germline V gene (reference sequence). The CDR3: CSARGVGRYNSPLHF. CDR3 coding DNA: TGCAGTGCTAGAGGTGTAGGGAGATACAATTCACCCCTCCACTTT.

V gene TRBV20-1 combines with J gene TRBJ2-7; possibly TRBD2 for D (6 bases). Per the germline V gene, CDR1 is DFQATT and CDR2 is SNEGSKA (reference sequence). V was trimmed by 7 bases and J by 3 bases, leaving 16 bases between them. This CDR3 spans 13 amino acids. CDR3 coding DNA: TGCAGTGGAGGAGAGGGACTTGTCTACGAGCAGTACTTC. This translates into CSGGEGLVYEQYF.

The chain uses TRBV30 and TRBJ2-7, with 7 bases lining up with TRBD1. The V gene's germline CDR1 is GTSNPN and CDR2 SVGIG (reference sequence). V gave up 1 base and J gave up 6 bases; unmatched junction bases: 3. This CDR3 is 12 amino acids long. Here the CDR3 reads CAWSEAGGEQYF. The DNA of the CDR3 is TGTGCCTGGAGTGAGGCAGGGGGCGAGCAGTACTTC.

This clonotype was observed a single time. The rearrangement links TRBV19 to TRBJ2-4, with 8 bases that match TRBD1. The CDR3 runs 13 residues. Germline trimming cut 6 bases from V and 12 bases from J; bases unmatched to any gene: 10. Per germline, CDR1 LNHDA and CDR2 SQIVND (reference sequence). In nucleotides, the CDR3 is TGTGCCAGTAGGTCGGACAGGGAAGTAACTCAGTACTTC. It specifies CASRSDREVTQYF.

The chain uses TRBV4-1 and TRBJ1-4, with 9 nucleotides matching TRBD1. The ends lost 1 base at V and 12 bases at J; junction bases unmatched: 6. This CDR3 region has 14 residues. Per the germline V gene, CDR1 is MGHRA and CDR2 is YSYEKL. The DNA of the CDR3 is TGCGCCAGCAGCCAAGGCGACAGGGGGAGGGAACTGTTTTTT. It yields the protein CASSQGDRGRELFF.

The chain joins TRBV7-8 to TRBJ2-1, with 10 nucleotides matching TRBD1. Germline CDR1 and CDR2: SGHVS and FQNEAQ. The CDR3 spans 15 residues. The junction had 6 bases not matched to a gene; V was cut back by 3 bases and J by 7 bases. CDR3: CASSFLDRGRNEQFF. CDR3 bases: TGTGCCAGCAGCTTCCTGGACAGGGGGAGGAATGAGCAGTTCTTC.

This clonotype came up once. V and J are TRBV5-1 and TRBJ2-2; D is ambiguous. This CDR3 comprises 15 residues. From germline, CDR1 is SGHRS and CDR2 YFSETQ. Trimming pared 0 bases from V and 0 bases from J, leaving 6 bases between. The CDR3 coding sequence is TGCGCCAGCAGCTTGGTGGGGTCGAACACCGGGGAGCTGTTTTTT. It specifies CASSLVGSNTGELFF.

J is TRBJ1-4 and V is TRBV4-3; D call uncertain. V was pared by 0 bases and J by 7 bases, with 15 bases between. CDR1 and CDR2 from the germline V gene are LGHNA and YSLEER. The CDR3 contains 16 residues. The CDR3 sequence: CASSQDRRVFGEKLFF. The CDR3 DNA is TGCGCCAGCAGCCAAGATCGGAGGGTCTTCGGTGAAAAACTGTTTTTT.

This clonotype is a singleton in its sample. The chain has TRBV20-1 and TRBJ2-5; TRBD2 is a possible D gene (5 bases). The germline V and J ends were trimmed by 6 bases and 5 bases, with 16 bases remaining between them. The CDR3 sequence is 13 residues long. Looked up from germline, CDR1 is DFQATT and CDR2 is SNEGSKA (reference sequence). CDR3 DNA sequence: TGCAGTGCAGCGGCAGCACGGGCCGAGACCCAGTACTTC. Amino acids: CSAAAARAETQYF.

This clonotype has only one observation. This chain connects TRBV2 to TRBJ2-3; 13 bases match TRBD2. Trimming cost V 6 bases and J 2 bases; bases outside gene matches: 2. Germline values: CDR1 SNHLY, CDR2 FYNNEI. The CDR3 totals 15 residues. CDR3 loop: CASRGTSGATDTQYF. The CDR3 DNA sequence: TGTGCCAGCAGGGGGACTAGCGGGGCCACAGATACGCAGTATTTT.

The chain combines TRBV5-1 with TRBJ2-3; D is unresolved. The germline V gene has CDR1 SGHRS and CDR2 YFSETQ. The length of the CDR3 is 17 residues. Trimming took off 4 bases at V and 4 bases at J, with 22 bases between the two ends. CDR3 sequence: CASSLQPRLEPADTQYF. The CDR3 DNA reads as TGCGCCAGCAGCCTGCAACCCCGACTGGAGCCGGCAGATACGCAGTATTTT.

The gene calls are TRBV7-2 and TRBJ2-3; D is possibly TRBD1 or TRBD2 (5 bases each). Germline V gene lookup returns CDR1 SGHTA and CDR2 FQGNSA. V was trimmed by 5 bases and J by 7 bases, leaving 10 bases between them. The CDR3 covers 12 residues. CDR3 nucleotide sequence: TGTGCCAGCAGCATAGAGGGGAATACGCAGTATTTT. It translates to CASSIEGNTQYF.

The V gene is TRBV2, the J gene TRBJ1-1; possibly TRBD1 for D (5 bases). Germline V gene lookup returns CDR1 SNHLY and CDR2 FYNNEI. The CDR3 runs to 14 residues. Trimming cost V 6 bases and J 1 base, with 12 bases left between them. The CDR3 DNA is TGTGCCAGCAGAGCCAGGGAAGGGAACACTGAAGCTTTCTTT. This encodes CASRAREGNTEAFF.